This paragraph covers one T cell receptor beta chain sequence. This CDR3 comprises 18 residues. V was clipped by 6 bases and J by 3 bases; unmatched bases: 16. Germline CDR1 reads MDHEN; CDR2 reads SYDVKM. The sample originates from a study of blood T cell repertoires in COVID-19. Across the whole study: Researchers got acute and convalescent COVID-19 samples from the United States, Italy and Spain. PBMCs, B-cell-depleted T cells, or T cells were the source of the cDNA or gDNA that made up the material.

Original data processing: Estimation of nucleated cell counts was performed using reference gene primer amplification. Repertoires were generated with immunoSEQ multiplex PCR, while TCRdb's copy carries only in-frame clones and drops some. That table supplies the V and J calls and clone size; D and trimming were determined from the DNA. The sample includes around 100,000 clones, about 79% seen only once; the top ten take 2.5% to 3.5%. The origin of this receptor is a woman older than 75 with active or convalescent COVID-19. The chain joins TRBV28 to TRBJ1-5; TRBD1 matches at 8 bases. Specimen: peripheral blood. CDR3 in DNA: TGTGCCAGCAGCCGTTACGACAGGGGATGGAAGAACAATCAGCCCCAGCATTTT. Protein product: CASSRYDRGWKNNQPQHF.